Below, one T cell receptor (beta chain) is given with its context. Germline CDR1 and CDR2: MNHEY and SVGAGI. The CDR3 covers 13 residues. V lost 5 bases to trimming and J lost 6 bases; unmatched junction nucleotides: 6. Enrolled through a virtual design, the participants were between 18 and 89 years of age and came from 24 US areas. Donors were grouped by their self-reported clinical history. Source study methods: The authors estimated nucleated cell counts from reference gene primer amplification. Profiled with immunoSEQ multiplex PCR; TCRdb holds only in-frame clones, not every one. V and J calls and clone size are copied from that table; D and trimming were computed from the DNA. The table shows 150,000 to 200,000 clones, with approximately 80% occurring only once. This record comes from a study of blood T cell repertoires in COVID-19. Study-level information: T cells, B-cell-depleted T cells, or PBMCs supplied cDNA or gDNA.

The receptor's source is a woman between 55 and 75 years old with acute COVID-19. V usage is TRBV6-5 and J usage is TRBJ1-2; TRBD1 agrees at 7 bases. The specimen was PBMCs or T cells enriched from blood (not recorded which). The CDR3 is CASSPGQANGYTF. The CDR3, as DNA: TGTGCCAGCAGTCCCGGACAGGCGAATGGCTACACCTTC.